Sequencing of this T cell receptor beta chain was carried out in a study of T-cell reconstitution after alpha-beta-depleted transplantation in children. Using unique molecular identifiers, the investigators prepared the TCRbeta library. One entry per CDR3 protein results from TCRdb running MiXCR on the PCR reads. Of approximately 340,000 distinct CDR3 sequences in the sample, about 9.3% were seen once. This CDR3 has 15 residues. CDR1 is LNHNV, CDR2 YYDKDF, per germline (reference sequence). V lost 0 bases and J 2 bases, leaving 11 bases between the germline ends. In its sample, this clonotype was seen many times.

The clonotype comes from a human donor who donated a stem cell graft to a child with acute lymphoblastic leukemia. This chain uses TRBV15 with TRBJ2-7; D is unclear. Sequences were derived from PBMCs from the stem cell graft donor, sampled from the stem cell graft. CDR3 coding DNA: TGTGCCACCAGCAGAGATCAAGCAACTCCCTACGAGCAGTACTTC. Residues: CATSRDQATPYEQYF.